The 17 T cell receptor beta chains presented below share a single source sample, sequenced in a study of T and B cells in COVID-19 patients. Multiplex PCR with BIOMED2 TRB-A/B primer pools amplified TRB rearrangements. TCRdb re-called the multiplex PCR reads through MiXCR, storing one row per CDR3 protein. The table shows 15,000 to 20,000 distinct CDR3 sequences, with 35% to 40% occurring only once. Blood genomic DNA input for TRB amplification was roughly 250-550 ng. Sequenced sample: blood. These receptors were collected from a human donor with active COVID-19.

The V call is TRBV9, the J call TRBJ1-5, with TRBD1 as a possible D gene (6 bases). Germline V lookup: CDR1 SGDLS, CDR2 YYNGEE. Trimming took off 3 bases at V and 6 bases at J, with 22 bases between the two ends. The CDR3 spans 17 residues. The CDR3 DNA reads as TGTGCCAGCAGCGCGGACAGCCGGGCGGATTTCAGTCAGCCCCAGCATTTT. This translates into CASSADSRADFSQPQHF.

The genes are TRBV12-3 or TRBV12-4 and TRBJ2-5; D not resolved. The V gene lost 5 bases and the J gene lost 5 bases, with 6 bases spanning the gap. The CDR3 is made up of 11 amino acids. The CDR3 DNA reads as TGTGCCAGCAGTCCCGCGGAGACCCAGTACTTC. Protein: CASSPAETQYF.

V gene TRBV4-3 combines with J gene TRBJ1-2; 8 positions agree with TRBD1. CDR1 and CDR2 from the germline V gene are LGHNA and YSLEER. CDR3 length: 15 amino acids. The junction had 10 bases not matched to a gene; V was cut back by 3 bases and J by 7 bases. Here the CDR3 DNA reads TGCGCCAGCAGCCACTCCGGGACAGGCGTTGTTGGCTACACCTTC. It is translated as CASSHSGTGVVGYTF.

As to this clonotype: A clone one base away is much larger, so this may be a read error. The chain joins TRBV19 to TRBJ1-2, with unresolved D. The CDR3 spans 13 residues. Germline V gives CDR1 LNHDA, CDR2 SQIVND (reference sequence). V dropped 5 bases and J dropped 1 base, with 8 bases sitting between them. CDR3 nucleotide sequence: TGTGCCAGTAGTTCCCAGGTTAACTATGGCTACACCTTC. Translating it yields CASSSQVNYGYTF.

The rearrangement links TRBV6-5 to TRBJ1-2; TRBD1 agrees at 10 bases. Germline CDR1 MNHEY, CDR2 SVGAGI. The CDR3 has 16 amino acids. V trimming: 5 bases; J trimming: 5 bases; junction bases outside the gene matches: 11. The CDR3, as DNA: TGTGCCAGCAGTCGGGGACAGGGGCCATTAAATTATGGCTACACCTTC. As protein: CASSRGQGPLNYGYTF.

The table lists this clonotype with a few counts. The rearrangement uses TRBV27 and TRBJ2-7; 7 nucleotides align to TRBD2. This CDR3 spans 14 amino acids. Germline trimming cut 8 bases from V and 5 bases from J; bases unmatched to any gene: 12. CDR1 and CDR2 (germline): MNHEY, SMNVEV (reference sequence). The CDR3 DNA sequence: TGTGCCAGCTCTTCCTTCGGGGGGTCAGACGAGCAGTACGTC. Translation: CASSSFGGSDEQYV.

By share, this clonotype counts as medium-sized. This chain links TRBV13 with TRBJ2-7; D not resolved. Trimming stripped 6 bases from V and 4 bases from J, with 10 bases between. The V gene's germline CDR1 is PRHDT and CDR2 FYEKMQ (reference sequence). The CDR3 covers 12 residues. DNA of the CDR3: TGTGCCAGCAGTTCGTTGGGATACGAGCAGTACGTC. Its protein product is CASSSLGYEQYV.

The chain has TRBV5-1 and TRBJ2-3; D is undetermined. Germline V gene sequence: CDR1 SGHRS, CDR2 YFSETQ. The CDR3 has 14 residues. Trimming took off 0 bases at V and 2 bases at J, with 7 bases between the two ends. CDR3 region: CASSLVSPTDTQYF. CDR3 bases: TGCGCCAGCAGCTTGGTTTCCCCCACAGATACGCAGTATTTT.

A word on this clonotype: Its ends do not fully match the called genes, so a read error is possible. The chain uses TRBV5-4 and TRBJ2-2; 8 bases align to TRBD1. Germline CDR1 SGHNT, CDR2 YYREEE (reference sequence). The CDR3 length is 15 residues. CDR3 residues: CASSSGQGDTGEMFF. Written as DNA, the CDR3 is TGTGCCAGCAGCTCAGGACAGGGAGACACCGGGGAGATGTTTTTT.

This clonotype has more than one count but fewer than ten. This sequence joins TRBV27 and TRBJ1-5; D not resolved. Germline CDR1 is MNHEY and CDR2 is SMNVEV (reference sequence). V lost 2 bases and J 0 bases, leaving 2 bases between the germline ends. This CDR3 is 13 amino acids long. In DNA, the CDR3 is TGTGCCAGCAGTTTAGGTAGCAATCAGCCCCAGCATTTT. Translation gives CASSLGSNQPQHF.

Concerning this clonotype itself: A much bigger clone sits one base away, suggesting this may be a read error. The CDR3 nucleotides are TGTGCCAGTAGTTCCCACGGAATAGAATCACCCCTCCACTTT. Its translation: CASSSHGIESPLHF. The chain is built from TRBV19 and TRBJ1-6, with D uncertain. The CDR3 totals 14 residues. V was trimmed by 5 bases and J by 10 bases, leaving 15 bases between them. Looked up from germline, CDR1 is LNHDA and CDR2 is SQIVND (reference sequence). The full variable domain, with the rest looked up from reference TRBV19 and TRBJ1-6, is DGGITQSPKYLFRKEGQNVTLSCEQNLNHDAMYWYRQDPGQGLRLIYYSQIVNDFQKGDIAEGYSVSREKKESFPLTVTSAQKNPTAFYLCASSSHGIESPLHFGNGTRLTVT.

This chain uses TRBV7-2 with TRBJ2-1; 8 nucleotides match TRBD2. The germline V gene has CDR1 SGHTA and CDR2 FQGNSA. Trimming took 5 bases from V and 4 from J; bases not matched to a gene: 7. This CDR3 comprises 15 residues. CDR3 loop: CASSPGSGGYNEQFF. CDR3 DNA sequence: TGTGCCAGCAGCCCGGGGAGCGGGGGATACAATGAGCAGTTCTTC.

DNA for the CDR3: TGTGCCAGCTCACAAGAGTACAGGGGAACAGATACGCAGTATTTT. Translating it yields CASSQEYRGTDTQYF. This chain uses TRBV18 with TRBJ2-3; TRBD1 matches at 7 bases. Per the germline V gene, CDR1 is KGHSH and CDR2 is LQKENI. The V gene end was trimmed by 4 bases and the J gene end by 3 bases; junction bases not matched to a gene: 7. This CDR3 has 15 residues.

The chain employs TRBV14 and TRBJ2-3, with 7 bases aligning to TRBD2. J was trimmed by 5 bases and V by 1 base; bases with no gene match: 6. Looked up from germline, CDR1 is SGHDN and CDR2 is FVKESK. The CDR3 consists of 15 residues. Written as DNA, the CDR3 is TGTGCCAGCAGCCAAGTCGGGGGGAATATAGATACGCAGTATTTT. It yields the protein CASSQVGGNIDTQYF.

The chain links TRBV24-1 to TRBJ2-1, with TRBD1 identical over 7 bases. Germline CDR1 reads KGHDR; CDR2 reads SFDVKD. The length of the CDR3 is 13 residues. With 9 bases clipped from V and 6 bases from J, the junction kept 7 bases outside the gene matches. CDR3 in amino acids: CATPRAGGNEQFF. CDR3 nucleotides: TGTGCCACCCCGAGGGCAGGGGGCAATGAGCAGTTCTTC.

By its share, this clonotype is medium-sized. CDR3 amino acids: CASSEVRAGELFF. For the CDR3, the DNA is TGTGCCAGCAGTGAAGTCAGGGCCGGGGAGCTGTTTTTT. The chain carries TRBV6-1 and TRBJ2-2; D perhaps matches TRBD1 (5 bases). The CDR3 contains 13 residues. CDR1 is MNHNS and CDR2 is SASEGT in the germline V gene. V dropped 1 base and J dropped 6 bases, with 6 bases sitting between them.

On this clonotype: One junction end does not reproduce the germline sequence, and a read error may be involved. CDR3 DNA sequence: TGTGCCAGCATTGCCGGGTTTCCGGGGAACACCGGGGAGCTGTTGTTT. Its translation: CASIAGFPGNTGELLF. V gene TRBV12-3 or TRBV12-4 combines with J gene TRBJ2-2; TRBD2 is a possible D gene (5 bases). The CDR3 has 16 residues.